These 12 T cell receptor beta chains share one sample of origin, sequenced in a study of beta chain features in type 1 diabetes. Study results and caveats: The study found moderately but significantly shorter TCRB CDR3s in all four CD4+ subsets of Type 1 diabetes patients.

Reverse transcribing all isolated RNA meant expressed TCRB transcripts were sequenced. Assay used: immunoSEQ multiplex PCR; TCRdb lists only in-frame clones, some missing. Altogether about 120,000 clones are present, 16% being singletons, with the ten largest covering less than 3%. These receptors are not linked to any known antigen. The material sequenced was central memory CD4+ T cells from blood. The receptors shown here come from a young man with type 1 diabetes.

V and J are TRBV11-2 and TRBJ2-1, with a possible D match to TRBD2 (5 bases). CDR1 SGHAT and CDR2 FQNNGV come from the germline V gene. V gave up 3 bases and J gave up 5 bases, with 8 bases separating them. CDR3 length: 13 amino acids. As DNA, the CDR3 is TGTGCCAGCAGCTTCCGGGAAAACAATGAGCAGTTCTTC. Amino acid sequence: CASSFRENNEQFF.

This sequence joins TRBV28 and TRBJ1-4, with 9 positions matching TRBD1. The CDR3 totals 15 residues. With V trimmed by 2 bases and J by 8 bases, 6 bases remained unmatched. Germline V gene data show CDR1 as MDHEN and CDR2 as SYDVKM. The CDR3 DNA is TGTGCCAGCAGTTTAGGTGGACAGGGGAGGGAAAAACTGTTTTTT. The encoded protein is CASSLGGQGREKLFF.

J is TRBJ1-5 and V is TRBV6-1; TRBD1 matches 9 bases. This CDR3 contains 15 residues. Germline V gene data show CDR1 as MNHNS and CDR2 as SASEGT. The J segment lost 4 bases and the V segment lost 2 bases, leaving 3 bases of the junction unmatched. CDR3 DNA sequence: TGTGCCAGCAGTGAACAGACAGGGGGAAATCAGCCCCAGCATTTT. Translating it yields CASSEQTGGNQPQHF.

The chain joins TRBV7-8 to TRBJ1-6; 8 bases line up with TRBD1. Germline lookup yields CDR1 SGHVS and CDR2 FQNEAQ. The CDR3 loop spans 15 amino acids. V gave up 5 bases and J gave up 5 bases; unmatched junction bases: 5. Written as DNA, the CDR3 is TGTGCCAGCAGCCCTCCGGGACAGGATAATTCACCCCTCCACTTT. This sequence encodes CASSPPGQDNSPLHF.

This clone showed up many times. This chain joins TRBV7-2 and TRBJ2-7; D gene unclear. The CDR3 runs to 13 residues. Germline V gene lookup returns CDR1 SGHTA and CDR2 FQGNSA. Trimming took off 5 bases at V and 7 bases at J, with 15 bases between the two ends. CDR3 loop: CASSPGRRLEQYF. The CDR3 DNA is TGTGCCAGCAGCCCAGGCAGACGCCTAGAGCAGTACTTC.

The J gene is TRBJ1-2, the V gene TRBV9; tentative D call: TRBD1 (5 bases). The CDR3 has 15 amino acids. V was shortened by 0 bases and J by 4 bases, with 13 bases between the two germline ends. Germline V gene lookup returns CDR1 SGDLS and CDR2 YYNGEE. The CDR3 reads CASSVVGDGSYGYTF. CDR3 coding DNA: TGTGCCAGCAGCGTAGTTGGGGACGGAAGCTATGGCTACACCTTC.

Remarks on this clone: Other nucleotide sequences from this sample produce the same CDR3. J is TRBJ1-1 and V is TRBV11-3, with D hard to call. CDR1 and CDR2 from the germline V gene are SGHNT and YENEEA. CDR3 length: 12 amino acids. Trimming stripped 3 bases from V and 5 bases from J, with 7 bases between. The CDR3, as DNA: TGTGCCAGCAGCTTCTCATCTACTGAAGCTTTCTTT. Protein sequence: CASSFSSTEAFF.

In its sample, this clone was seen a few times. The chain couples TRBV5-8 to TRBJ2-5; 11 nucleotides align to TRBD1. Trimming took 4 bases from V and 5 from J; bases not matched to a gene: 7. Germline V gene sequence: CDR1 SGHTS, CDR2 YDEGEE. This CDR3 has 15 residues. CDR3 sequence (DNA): TGTGCCAGCAGCCGGGGACAGGGGGGTTTGGAGACCCAGTACTTC. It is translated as CASSRGQGGLETQYF.

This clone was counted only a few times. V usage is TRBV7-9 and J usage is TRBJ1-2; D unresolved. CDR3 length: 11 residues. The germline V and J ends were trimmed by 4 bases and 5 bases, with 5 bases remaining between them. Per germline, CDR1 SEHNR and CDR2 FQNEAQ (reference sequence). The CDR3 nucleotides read TGTGCCAGCAGCTCTGAATATGGCTACACCTTC. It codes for CASSSEYGYTF.

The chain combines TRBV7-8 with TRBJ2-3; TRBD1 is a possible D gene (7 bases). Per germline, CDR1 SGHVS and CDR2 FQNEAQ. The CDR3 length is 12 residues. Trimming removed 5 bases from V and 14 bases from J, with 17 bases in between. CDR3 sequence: CASSTGDSYGYF. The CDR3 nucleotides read TGTGCCAGCAGCACAGGGGACTCCTACGGGTATTTT.

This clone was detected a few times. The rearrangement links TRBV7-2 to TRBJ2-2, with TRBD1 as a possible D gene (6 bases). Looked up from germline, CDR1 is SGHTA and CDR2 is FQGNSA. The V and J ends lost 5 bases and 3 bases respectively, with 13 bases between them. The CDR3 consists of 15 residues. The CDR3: CASSEWNRDTGELFF. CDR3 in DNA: TGTGCCAGCAGCGAGTGGAACAGGGACACCGGGGAGCTGTTTTTT.

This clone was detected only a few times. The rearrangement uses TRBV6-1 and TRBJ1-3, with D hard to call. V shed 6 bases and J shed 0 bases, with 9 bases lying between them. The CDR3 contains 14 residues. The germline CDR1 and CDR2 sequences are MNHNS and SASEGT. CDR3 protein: CASSAGFSGNTIYF. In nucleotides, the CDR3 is TGTGCCAGCAGCGCGGGATTCTCTGGAAACACCATATATTTT.